The present TCR beta chain was sequenced within a study of Ad26.COV2.S vaccination and SARS-CoV-2 variants. Study-wide context: Ad26.COV2.S was injected intramuscularly once or twice, 56 days apart.

Treatment: 15 to 20 received Ad26.COV2.S at low or high dose, single or two shots; five or six received placebo; per-sample allocation not given. Samples came from day 63 after the first vaccine or placebo injection. With 5 bases removed from V and 8 bases from J, the gap between germline ends came to 20 bases. The germline V gene encodes CDR1 SGHDT and CDR2 YYEEEE. This CDR3 region has 16 residues. Only in-frame clones appear in the TCRdb table, and some are missing; sequencing was by immunoSEQ multiplex PCR. The data hold hundreds of thousands of clones, with 89% observed a single time. This TCR came from a person between 18 and 65 years old who received the Ad26.COV2.S COVID-19 vaccine or a placebo. The input for sequencing was peripheral blood, taken in a trial of Ad26.COV2.S vaccine versus placebo. The chain recombines TRBV5-6 with TRBJ1-6, with D possibly TRBD1 on 5 matching bases. The CDR3 region is CASSRFRALGDSPLHF. The DNA for the CDR3 is TGTGCCAGCAGTCGGTTTCGGGCCCTGGGGGATTCACCCCTCCACTTT. The whole variable domain, remainder taken from reference TRBV5-6 and TRBJ1-6, is DAGVTQSPTHLIKTRGQQVTLRCSPKSGHDTVSWYQQALGQGPQFIFQYYEEEERQRGNFPDRFSGHQFPNYSSELNVNALLLGDSALYLCASSRFRALGDSPLHFGNGTRLTVT.